This T cell receptor (beta chain) was recorded in a study of T-cell memory formation after mild COVID-19. Study results and limitations: Clones contracting day 15 to 85 were balanced CD4/CD8; later expanders leaned CD4+. Mainly in CM and EM were contracting CD4+ clones; CD8+ were in EMRA.

TCRdb analysed the 5' RACE reads with MiXCR anew, one entry per CDR3 protein. The sample records 200,000 to 300,000 distinct CDR3 sequences, approximately 16% being singletons. The CDR3 has 12 residues. V lost 11 bases and J 1 base, leaving 11 bases between the germline ends. Germline V gene sequence: CDR1 SEHNR, CDR2 FQNEAQ (reference sequence). Comment on this clonotype: Antigen: not known.

Input material: PBMCs or a T cell subset sorted from them (not recorded which). The chain is built from TRBV7-9 and TRBJ1-1; D call uncertain. The receptor comes from a man aged 18 to 30 who had mild COVID-19 (a few samples of this study predate the infection). Cell type and time point are not known. For the CDR3, the DNA is TGTGCCGCCTCAACCAAGAACACTGAAGCTTTCTTT. Encoded protein: CAASTKNTEAFF.